The 12 T cell receptor beta chains given below trace back to one sample, sequenced in a study of blood T cell repertoires in COVID-19 (TCRdb year 2020). The library was produced with the immunoSEQ multiplex PCR assay. The table comes from immuneACCESS by way of TCRdb, which keeps in-frame sequences with V and J called. Part of the clones is missing from these tables; in studies checked, under half for an unresolved V gene and the rest for unknown reasons. Counted in this sample were approximately 250,000 clones; roughly 89% of them appeared once. The ten largest clones represent about 2.2% of the sample. The material sequenced was peripheral blood. The receptors here all came from a young man who had recovered from COVID-19.

The V call is TRBV30, the J call TRBJ1-1; 8 nucleotides line up with TRBD1. Per the germline V gene, CDR1 is GTSNPN and CDR2 is SVGIG (reference sequence). With V trimmed by 4 bases and J by 6 bases, 4 bases remained unmatched. CDR3 size: 12 residues. The CDR3 nucleotides are TGTGCCTGGACTGACAGGGGTTCTGAAGCTTTCTTT. Its protein product is CAWTDRGSEAFF.

The V and J genes are TRBV9 and TRBJ2-5; D is perhaps TRBD1 (5 bases). The V end lost 2 bases, the J end lost 1 base, and 15 bases lay between the germline ends. The CDR3 loop spans 16 amino acids. Looked up from germline, CDR1 is SGDLS and CDR2 is YYNGEE. CDR3 nucleotides: TGTGCCAGCAGCGTTAACATAGACAGCACCCAAGAGACCCAGTACTTC. Translated, it gives CASSVNIDSTQETQYF.

J is TRBJ2-3 and V is TRBV15, with 8 bases matching TRBD2. Trimming cost V 6 bases and J 1 base; bases outside gene matches: 3. Per the germline V gene, CDR1 is LNHNV and CDR2 is YYDKDF (reference sequence). The CDR3 length is 14 residues. In nucleotides, the CDR3 is TGTGCCACCAGACCGACTAGCGGCACAGATACGCAGTATTTT. It specifies CATRPTSGTDTQYF.

The rearrangement uses TRBV6-5 and TRBJ2-1; 11 bases fit TRBD2. V was clipped by 4 bases and J by 8 bases; unmatched bases: 7. The germline V gene encodes CDR1 MNHEY and CDR2 SVGAGI. The CDR3 is made up of 15 amino acids. The chain's CDR3 is CASSLLAGGVDEQFF. The CDR3 DNA reads TGTGCCAGCAGTTTGCTAGCGGGGGGAGTAGATGAGCAGTTCTTC.

J is TRBJ1-6 and V is TRBV5-1; D unclear. Per the germline V gene, CDR1 is SGHRS and CDR2 is YFSETQ. This CDR3 comprises 13 residues. The ends were cut back, 8 bases at V and 7 bases at J, with 13 bases in the middle. The CDR3 loop is CASFDVENSPLHF. The DNA for the CDR3 is TGCGCCAGTTTCGATGTCGAGAATTCACCCCTCCACTTT.

The chain is built from TRBV12-5 and TRBJ1-5; unclear D gene. Germline assignment: CDR1 LGHNT and CDR2 FRNRAP. This CDR3 spans 15 amino acids. The germline V and J ends were trimmed by 1 base and 2 bases, with 9 bases remaining between them. The DNA for the CDR3 is TGTGCTAGTGGTTTGGATAGAGGCGGCAATCAGCCCCAGCATTTT. This codes for CASGLDRGGNQPQHF.

J is TRBJ1-4 and V is TRBV5-1, with D perhaps matching TRBD1 (6 bases). Germline loops: CDR1 SGHRS, CDR2 YFSETQ. The CDR3 length is 14 residues. The V gene lost 0 bases and the J gene lost 8 bases, with 11 bases spanning the gap. CDR3 DNA sequence: TGCGCCAGCAGCTTGGCAGGGGCCGGGGAAAAACTGTTTTTT. Protein sequence: CASSLAGAGEKLFF. Variable domain in full (rest from reference TRBV5-1 and TRBJ1-4): KAGVTQTPRYLIKTRGQQVTLSCSPISGHRSVSWYQQTPGQGLQFLFEYFSETQRNKGNFPGRFSGRQFSNSRSEMNVSTLELGDSALYLCASSLAGAGEKLFFGSGTQLSVL.

V usage is TRBV5-1 and J usage is TRBJ2-5, with TRBD2 as a possible D gene (6 bases). This CDR3 is built from 14 residues. Trimming removed 7 bases at V and 2 bases at J, with 15 bases between. Germline CDR1 is SGHRS and CDR2 is YFSETQ. CDR3 nucleotide sequence: TGCGCCAGCGGACCCGGGACTGAACAAGAGACCCAGTACTTC. Protein product: CASGPGTEQETQYF.

CDR3 in DNA: TGCGCCAGCAGCCGGGACAGGGTCGGTGGCTACACCTTC. Translated, it gives CASSRDRVGGYTF. V and J are TRBV10-1 and TRBJ1-2; 9 bases map to TRBD1. Trimming at V came to 6 bases and at J to 7 bases, leaving 6 bases not matched to a gene. The CDR3 is 13 amino acids. CDR1 and CDR2 from the germline V gene are WNHNN and SYGVQD (reference sequence).

J is TRBJ2-3 and V is TRBV7-2, with a possible D match to TRBD2 (6 bases). Trimming took off 1 base at V and 0 bases at J, with 14 bases between the two ends. Germline CDR1 and CDR2: SGHTA and FQGNSA. The CDR3 covers 17 residues. CDR3 bases: TGTGCCAGCAGCTTAGTTTTTAGCGGCACTAGCACAGATACGCAGTATTTT. It yields the protein CASSLVFSGTSTDTQYF.

The chain combines TRBV7-7 with TRBJ2-1, with 9 bases that match TRBD2. Germline V gene sequence: CDR1 SSHAT, CDR2 FNYEAQ (reference sequence). The CDR3 contains 16 residues. With V trimmed by 1 base and J by 3 bases, 4 bases remained unmatched. The CDR3 sequence: CASSLVAAGGYNEQFF. DNA of the CDR3: TGTGCCAGCAGCTTAGTCGCAGCGGGGGGCTACAATGAGCAGTTCTTC.

V is TRBV29-1 and J is TRBJ1-5; D is unresolved. CDR3 length equals 12 residues. Germline-derived CDR1 and CDR2 are SQVTM and ANQGSEA. The V gene lost 4 bases and the J gene lost 7 bases, with 11 bases spanning the gap. The CDR3 bases are TGCAGCGTTGGAACTAGTGGGCAGCCCCAGCATTTT. It yields the protein CSVGTSGQPQHF. Supplemented by reference TRBV29-1 and TRBJ1-5, the full variable domain reads SAVISQKPSRDICQRGTSLTIQCQVDSQVTMMFWYRQQPGQSLTLIATANQGSEATYESGFVIDKFPISRPNLTFSTLTVSNMSPEDSSIYLCSVGTSGQPQHFGDGTRLSIL.